Below are 2 T cell receptor beta chains sequenced from a single sample in a study of human T cells and chemical hapten exposure. A single record per CDR3 protein comes from TCRdb applying MiXCR to the RACE reads. The sample includes 190,000 or so distinct CDR3 sequences, around a quarter of them seen just once. Time point noted: patch test 3, about 24 weeks after DPC sensitization. Specified treatment: therapeutic diphenylcyclopropenone sensitization with weekly scalp DPC. Source: whole blood, taken in connection with sensitization to the hapten diphenylcyclopropenone (DPC). Receptors originate from a woman between 35 and 50 years old with alopecia areata. Some clones in this sample may be carry-over from other donors' samples.

This clonotype has just a few counts. The chain couples TRBV29-1 to TRBJ2-5, with D possibly being TRBD1 (5 bases). CDR3 length equals 13 residues. Trimming removed 7 bases at V and 5 bases at J, with 17 bases between. CDR1 is SQVTM, CDR2 ANQGSEA, per germline. The CDR3, as DNA: TGCAGCGGGGGCAGGGTCACCCGGGAGACCCAGTACTTC. Protein: CSGGRVTRETQYF.

The chain uses TRBV6-5 and TRBJ1-2; 7 bases map to TRBD1. Germline V gives CDR1 MNHEY, CDR2 SVGAGI. Trimming cost V 2 bases and J 4 bases; bases outside gene matches: 7. This CDR3 is built from 15 residues. The CDR3 bases are TGTGCCAGCAGTTACGTGGGCAGGGGGGCCTATGGCTACACCTTC. Its protein is CASSYVGRGAYGYTF.